This T cell receptor (beta chain) was found in a study of cytomegalovirus exposure and HLA in healthy donors. This clone was counted a few times. What it binds is unknown. The PCR was carried out with 60 Vbeta primers and 13 Jbeta primers. In the original processing: Unique TCR beta chains totaled some 80 million in a later count, with about 11 million of them shared. Only in-frame clones appear in the TCRdb table, and some are missing; sequencing was by immunoSEQ multiplex PCR. V and J calls and clone size come straight from that table; D and trimming were deduced from the DNA. The data show 160,000 or so clones, 60% to 80% seen once. The CDR3 is 16 amino acids. V trimming: 0 bases; J trimming: 1 base; junction bases outside the gene matches: 3. Per germline, CDR1 LNHNV and CDR2 YYDKDF (reference sequence). Study results and limitations: Some highly shared sequence variants likely arose as a pipeline artifact. Later work found most CMV-associated TCR beta chains apparently HLA-restricted.

This chain joins TRBV15 and TRBJ1-5; 7 bases fit TRBD1. What was sequenced was PBMCs. The TCR comes from a man aged 50 to 60 in good health and CMV-seropositive. DNA for the CDR3: TGTGCCACCAGCAGAGAAAAGGGGGCAAGCAATCAGCCCCAGCATTTT. Its translation: CATSREKGASNQPQHF.